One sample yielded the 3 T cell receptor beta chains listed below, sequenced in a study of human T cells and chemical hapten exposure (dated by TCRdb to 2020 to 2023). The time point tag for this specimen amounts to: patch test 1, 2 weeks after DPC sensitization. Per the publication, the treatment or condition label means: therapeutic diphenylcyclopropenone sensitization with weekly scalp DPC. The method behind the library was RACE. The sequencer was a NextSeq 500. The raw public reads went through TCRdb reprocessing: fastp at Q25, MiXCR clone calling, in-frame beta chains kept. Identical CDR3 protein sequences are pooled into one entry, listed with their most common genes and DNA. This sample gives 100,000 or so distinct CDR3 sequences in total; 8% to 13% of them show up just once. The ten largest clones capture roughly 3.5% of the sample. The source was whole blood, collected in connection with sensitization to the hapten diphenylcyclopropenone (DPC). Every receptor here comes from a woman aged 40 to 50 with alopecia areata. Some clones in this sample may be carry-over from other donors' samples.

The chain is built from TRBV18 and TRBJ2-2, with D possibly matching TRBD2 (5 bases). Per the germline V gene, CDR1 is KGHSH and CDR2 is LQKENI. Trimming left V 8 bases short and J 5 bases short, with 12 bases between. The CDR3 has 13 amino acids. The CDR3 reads CASISRGTGELFF. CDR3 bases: TGTGCCAGCATCTCACGGGGTACCGGGGAGCTGTTTTTT. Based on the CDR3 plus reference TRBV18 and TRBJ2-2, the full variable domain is NAGVMQNPRHLVRRRGQEARLRCSPMKGHSHVYWYRQLPEEGLKFMVYLQKENIIDESGMPKERFSAEFPKEGPSILRIQQVVRGDSAAYFCASISRGTGELFFGEGSRLTVL.

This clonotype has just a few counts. The CDR3 loop is CASSRGWNYGYTF. DNA of the CDR3: TGTGCCAGTAGTAGAGGCTGGAACTATGGCTACACCTTC. The genes are TRBV19 and TRBJ1-2; D is unresolved. The CDR3 length is 13 residues. The V gene's germline CDR1 is LNHDA and CDR2 SQIVND (reference sequence). V was trimmed by 4 bases and J by 2 bases, leaving 8 bases between them.

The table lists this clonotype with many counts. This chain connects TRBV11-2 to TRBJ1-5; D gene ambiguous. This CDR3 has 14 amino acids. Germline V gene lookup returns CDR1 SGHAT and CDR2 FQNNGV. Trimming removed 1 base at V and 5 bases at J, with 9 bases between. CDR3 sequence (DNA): TGTGCCAGCAGCTTAGGTCGGGTAGATCAGCCCCAGCATTTT. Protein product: CASSLGRVDQPQHF.